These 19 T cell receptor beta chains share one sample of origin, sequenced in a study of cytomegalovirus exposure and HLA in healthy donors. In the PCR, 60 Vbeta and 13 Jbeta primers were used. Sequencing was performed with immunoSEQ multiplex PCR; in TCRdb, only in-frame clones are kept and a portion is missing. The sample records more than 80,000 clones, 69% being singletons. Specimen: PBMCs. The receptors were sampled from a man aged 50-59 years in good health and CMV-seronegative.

CDR3 loop: CASNPIGGNTEAFF. CDR3 DNA: TGCGCCAGCAACCCTATCGGAGGGAACACTGAAGCTTTCTTT. The chain employs TRBV5-1 and TRBJ1-1; D not resolved. The germline V gene has CDR1 SGHRS and CDR2 YFSETQ. Trimming removed 6 bases from V and 1 base from J, with 13 bases in between. CDR3 length equals 14 residues.

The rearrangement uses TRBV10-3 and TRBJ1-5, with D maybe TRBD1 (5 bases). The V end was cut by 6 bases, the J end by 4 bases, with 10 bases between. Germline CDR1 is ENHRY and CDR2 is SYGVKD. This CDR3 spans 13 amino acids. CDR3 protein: CAIRAGLNQPQHF. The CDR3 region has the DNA TGTGCCATCAGGGCAGGGCTAAATCAGCCCCAGCATTTT.

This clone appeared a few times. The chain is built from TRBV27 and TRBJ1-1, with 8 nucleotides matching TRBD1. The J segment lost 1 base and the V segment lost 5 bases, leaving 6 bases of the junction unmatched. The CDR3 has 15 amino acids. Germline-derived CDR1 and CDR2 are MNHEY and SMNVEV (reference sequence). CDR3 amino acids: CASSQSTGGNTEAFF. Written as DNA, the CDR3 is TGTGCCAGCAGTCAGAGCACAGGGGGGAACACTGAAGCTTTCTTT.

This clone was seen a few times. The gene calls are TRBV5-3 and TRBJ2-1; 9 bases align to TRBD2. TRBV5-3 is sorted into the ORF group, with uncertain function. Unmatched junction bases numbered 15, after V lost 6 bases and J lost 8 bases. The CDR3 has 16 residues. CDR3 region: CARKASGTASGHEQFF. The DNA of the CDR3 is TGTGCCAGAAAGGCTAGCGGGACCGCCTCTGGGCATGAGCAGTTCTTC.

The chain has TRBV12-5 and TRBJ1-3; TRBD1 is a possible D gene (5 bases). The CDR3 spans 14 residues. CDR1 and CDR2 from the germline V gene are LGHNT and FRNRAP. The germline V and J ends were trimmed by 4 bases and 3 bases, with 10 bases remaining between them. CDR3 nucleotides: TGTGCTAGTGGTTCTCAGGGAAATGGAAACACCATATATTTT. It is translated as CASGSQGNGNTIYF. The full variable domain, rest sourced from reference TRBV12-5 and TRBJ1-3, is DARVTQTPRHKVTEMGQEVTMRCQPILGHNTVFWYRQTMMQGLELLAYFRNRAPLDDSGMPKDRFSAEMPDATLATLKIQPSEPRDSAVYFCASGSQGNGNTIYFGEGSWLTVV.

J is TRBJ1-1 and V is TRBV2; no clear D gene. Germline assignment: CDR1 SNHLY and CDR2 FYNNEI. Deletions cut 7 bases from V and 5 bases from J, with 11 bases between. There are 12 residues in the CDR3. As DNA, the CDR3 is TGTGCCAGCAAGACTTCGGGGACTGAAGCTTTCTTT. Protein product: CASKTSGTEAFF.

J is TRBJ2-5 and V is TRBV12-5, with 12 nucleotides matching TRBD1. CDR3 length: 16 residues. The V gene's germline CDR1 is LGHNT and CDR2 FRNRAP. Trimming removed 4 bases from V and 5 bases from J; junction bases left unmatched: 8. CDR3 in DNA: TGTGCTAGTGGTTCCTCCGGGACAGGGGGCGGGGAGACCCAGTACTTC. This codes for CASGSSGTGGGETQYF.

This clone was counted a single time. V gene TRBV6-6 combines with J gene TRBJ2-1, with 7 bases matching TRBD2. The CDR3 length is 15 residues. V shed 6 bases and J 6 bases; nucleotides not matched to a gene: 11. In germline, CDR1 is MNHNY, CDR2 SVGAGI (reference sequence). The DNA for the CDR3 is TGTGCCAGCAGCACGGCCGTGGGAGGGATCAATGAGCAGTTCTTC. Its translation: CASSTAVGGINEQFF.

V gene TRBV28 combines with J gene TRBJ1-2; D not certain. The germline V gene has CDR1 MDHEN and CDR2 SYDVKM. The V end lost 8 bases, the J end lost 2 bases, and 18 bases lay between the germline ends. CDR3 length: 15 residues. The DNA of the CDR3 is TGTGCCAGCTGTCCTCTAGTTGGGAGCAACTATGGCTACACCTTC. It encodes CASCPLVGSNYGYTF.

CDR3 amino acids: CASSFTGMSGYTF. CDR3 nucleotides: TGTGCCAGCAGCTTTACAGGAATGAGTGGCTACACCTTC. The chain combines TRBV7-9 with TRBJ1-2; D possibly corresponds to TRBD1 (5 bases). Germline CDR1 SEHNR, CDR2 FQNEAQ (reference sequence). The CDR3 is 13 amino acids. Trimming took off 3 bases at V and 7 bases at J, with 12 bases between the two ends.

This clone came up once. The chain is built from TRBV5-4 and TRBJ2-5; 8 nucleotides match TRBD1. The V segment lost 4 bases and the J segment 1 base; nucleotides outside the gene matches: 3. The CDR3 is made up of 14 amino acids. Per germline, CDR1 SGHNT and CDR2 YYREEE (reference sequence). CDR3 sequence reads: CASSPQGAQETQYF. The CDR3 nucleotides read TGTGCCAGCAGCCCGCAGGGGGCCCAAGAGACCCAGTACTTC.

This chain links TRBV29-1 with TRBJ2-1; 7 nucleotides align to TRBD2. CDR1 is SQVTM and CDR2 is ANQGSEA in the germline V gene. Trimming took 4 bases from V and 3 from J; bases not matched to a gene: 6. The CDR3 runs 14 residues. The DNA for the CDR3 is TGCAGCGTTGGCGGGACTACCTTCTACAATGAGCAGTTCTTC. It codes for CSVGGTTFYNEQFF.

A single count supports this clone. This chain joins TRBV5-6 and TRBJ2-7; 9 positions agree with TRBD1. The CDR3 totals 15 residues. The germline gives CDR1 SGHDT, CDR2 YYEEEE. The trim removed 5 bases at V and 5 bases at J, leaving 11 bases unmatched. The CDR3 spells CASSQITGGSHEQYF. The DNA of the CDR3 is TGTGCCAGCAGTCAAATCACAGGGGGCTCTCACGAGCAGTACTTC. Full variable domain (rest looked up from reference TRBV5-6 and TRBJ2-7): DAGVTQSPTHLIKTRGQQVTLRCSPKSGHDTVSWYQQALGQGPQFIFQYYEEEERQRGNFPDRFSGHQFPNYSSELNVNALLLGDSALYLCASSQITGGSHEQYFGPGTRLTVT.

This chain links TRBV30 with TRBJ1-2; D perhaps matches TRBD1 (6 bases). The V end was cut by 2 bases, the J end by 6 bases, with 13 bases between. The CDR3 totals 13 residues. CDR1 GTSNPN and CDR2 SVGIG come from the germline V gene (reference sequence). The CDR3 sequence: CAWSWEQGNGYTF. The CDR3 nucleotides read TGTGCCTGGAGTTGGGAACAGGGAAATGGCTACACCTTC.

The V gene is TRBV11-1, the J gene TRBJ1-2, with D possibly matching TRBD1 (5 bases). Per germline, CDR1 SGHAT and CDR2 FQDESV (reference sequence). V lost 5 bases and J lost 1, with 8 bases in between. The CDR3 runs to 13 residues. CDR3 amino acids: CASSAGVNYGYTF. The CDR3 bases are TGTGCCAGCAGCGCGGGGGTTAACTATGGCTACACCTTC.

The CDR3 here is CAWSVRGALRTFF. In nucleotides, the CDR3 is TGTGCCTGGAGTGTCCGGGGGGCGCTTCGGACTTTCTTT. The chain uses TRBV30 and TRBJ1-1; a weak D match, TRBD1 (6 bases). CDR3 length: 13 amino acids. Germline values: CDR1 GTSNPN, CDR2 SVGIG (reference sequence). V lost 0 bases, J lost 12 bases, and 17 bases lay in between. The variable domain in full, completed from reference TRBV30 and TRBJ1-1, reads SQTIHQWPATLVQPVGSPLSLECTVEGTSNPNLYWYRQAAGRGLQLLFYSVGIGQISSEVPQNLSASRPQDRQFILSSKKLLLSDSGFYLCAWSVRGALRTFFGQGTRLTVV.

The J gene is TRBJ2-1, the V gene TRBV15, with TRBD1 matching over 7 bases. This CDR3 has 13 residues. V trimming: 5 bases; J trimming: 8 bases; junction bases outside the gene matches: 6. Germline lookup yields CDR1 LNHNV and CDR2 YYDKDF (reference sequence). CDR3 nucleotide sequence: TGTGCCACCAGCTTAACAGGGGAGTATGAGCAGTTCTTC. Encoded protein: CATSLTGEYEQFF.

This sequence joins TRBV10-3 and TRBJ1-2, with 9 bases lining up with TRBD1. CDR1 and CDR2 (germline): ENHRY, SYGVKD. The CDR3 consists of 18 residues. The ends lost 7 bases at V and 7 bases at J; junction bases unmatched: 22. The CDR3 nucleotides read TGTGCCATCACCGATCGAGCTGCGGGGTGGACAGGGGCGGTTGGCTACACCTTC. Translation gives CAITDRAAGWTGAVGYTF.

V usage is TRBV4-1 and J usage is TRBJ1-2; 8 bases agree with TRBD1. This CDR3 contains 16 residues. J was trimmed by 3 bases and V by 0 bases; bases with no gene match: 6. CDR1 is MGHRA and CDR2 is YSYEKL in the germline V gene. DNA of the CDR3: TGCGCCAGCAGCCAAGATTCAGGACAGGGCTACTATGGCTACACCTTC. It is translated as CASSQDSGQGYYGYTF.